The 8 T cell receptor beta chains reported below all come from one sample, sequenced in a study of shared clonotypes between healthy human individuals. The naive CD8 fraction comprised CD45RO-negative cells positively selected for CCR7 and excluded terminally differentiated effector memory CD45RA+ cells. Only in-frame clones appear in the TCRdb table, and some are missing; sequencing was by immunoSEQ multiplex PCR. The sample comprises roughly 850,000 clones, 90% to 97% of which are singletons, and under 0.3% rests with the top ten. Material: naive CD8+ T cells sorted from blood. The source of these receptors is a man between 25 and 39 years old in good health.

This rearrangement joins TRBV27 to TRBJ2-3; a possible D gene is TRBD2 (6 bases). CDR3 length equals 14 residues. Germline CDR1 MNHEY, CDR2 SMNVEV (reference sequence). V was pared by 2 bases and J by 4 bases, with 10 bases between. The CDR3 sequence is CASSLGGAPDTQYF. CDR3 coding DNA: TGTGCCAGCAGTTTAGGCGGGGCCCCAGATACGCAGTATTTT.

CDR3: CASTYLAGGISTDTQYF. CDR3 coding DNA: TGTGCCAGCACCTATCTAGCGGGAGGGATTAGCACAGATACGCAGTATTTT. The chain recombines TRBV28 with TRBJ2-3; 12 nucleotides line up with TRBD2. This CDR3 is 17 amino acids long. Looked up from germline, CDR1 is MDHEN and CDR2 is SYDVKM. Trimming at V came to 7 bases and at J to 0 bases, leaving 8 bases not matched to a gene.

This chain connects TRBV5-5 to TRBJ1-1, with D uncertain. Germline lookup yields CDR1 SGHKS and CDR2 YYEKEE (reference sequence). V shed 1 base and J shed 0 bases, with 7 bases lying between them. There are 14 residues in the CDR3. CDR3 nucleotides: TGTGCCAGCAGCTTGAGTGCCCTGAACACTGAAGCTTTCTTT. Protein: CASSLSALNTEAFF.

The chain combines TRBV4-3 with TRBJ1-5; D remains ambiguous. The CDR3 loop spans 15 amino acids. V gave up 3 bases and J gave up 5 bases, with 14 bases separating them. The germline V gene encodes CDR1 LGHNA and CDR2 YSLEER. In DNA, the CDR3 is TGCGCCAGCAGCCAGGCCCATCAGATGGATCAGCCCCAGCATTTT. Protein sequence: CASSQAHQMDQPQHF.

The chain couples TRBV7-8 to TRBJ2-7, with 9 positions matching TRBD2. The CDR3 runs to 14 residues. V shed 2 bases and J 4 bases; nucleotides not matched to a gene: 3. Looked up from germline, CDR1 is SGHVS and CDR2 is FQNEAQ. CDR3 in amino acids: CASSLNSGSYEQYF. CDR3 nucleotides: TGTGCCAGCAGCTTAAATAGCGGGAGTTACGAGCAGTACTTC. Full variable domain (missing parts from reference TRBV7-8 and TRBJ2-7): GAGVSQSPRYKVAKRGQDVALRCDPISGHVSLFWYQQALGQGPEFLTYFQNEAQLDKSGLPSDRFFAERPEGSVSTLKIQRTQQEDSAVYLCASSLNSGSYEQYFGPGTRLTVT.

This chain connects TRBV2 to TRBJ2-5; 13 nucleotides line up with TRBD2. Germline loops: CDR1 SNHLY, CDR2 FYNNEI. The J segment lost 1 base and the V segment lost 2 bases, leaving 4 bases of the junction unmatched. CDR3 length: 17 amino acids. The DNA for the CDR3 is TGTGCCAGCAGTGAACCGAGGACTAGCGGGAGCCAAGAGACCCAGTACTTC. Amino acid sequence: CASSEPRTSGSQETQYF.

The rearrangement uses TRBV28 and TRBJ2-1, with a possible D match to TRBD1 (6 bases). Germline-derived CDR1 and CDR2 are MDHEN and SYDVKM. The CDR3 covers 14 residues. The V end lost 4 bases, the J end lost 8 bases, and 15 bases lay between the germline ends. The CDR3 coding sequence is TGTGCCAGCAGTTATCATACAGGGATTGATGAGCAGTTCTTC. This sequence encodes CASSYHTGIDEQFF.

The V and J genes are TRBV13 and TRBJ1-2, with 8 bases lining up with TRBD1. The germline CDR1 and CDR2 sequences are PRHDT and FYEKMQ (reference sequence). The CDR3 is made up of 16 amino acids. J was trimmed by 4 bases and V by 2 bases; bases with no gene match: 9. CDR3 nucleotide sequence: TGTGCCAGCAGCTTATTATCCGGGACAGGTCTCTATGGCTACACCTTC. It codes for CASSLLSGTGLYGYTF. The full variable domain, its missing parts supplied by reference TRBV13 and TRBJ1-2, is AAGVIQSPRHLIKEKRETATLKCYPIPRHDTVYWYQQGPGQDPQFLISFYEKMQSDKGSIPDRFSAQQFSDYHSELNMSSLELGDSALYFCASSLLSGTGLYGYTFGSGTRLTVV.